These 32 T cell receptor beta chains share one sample of origin, sequenced in a study of blood T cell repertoires in COVID-19. Sequenced by immunoSEQ multiplex PCR; TCRdb stores in-frame clones only, minus some. The table includes about 150,000 clones, around 90% detected once. Sequenced material: peripheral blood. The receptors were sampled from a man in his forties or fifties with acute or convalescent COVID-19.

This sequence joins TRBV2 and TRBJ1-3, with D tentatively TRBD1 (5 bases). The germline V gene has CDR1 SNHLY and CDR2 FYNNEI. The CDR3 contains 14 residues. Trimming cost V 6 bases and J 0 bases, with 9 bases left between them. CDR3 in DNA: TGTGCCAGCAGACTCGACAGCTCTGGAAACACCATATATTTT. It translates to CASRLDSSGNTIYF.

This chain connects TRBV6-5 to TRBJ1-5, with TRBD1 matching over 7 bases. This CDR3 region has 15 residues. V lost 6 bases, J lost 0 bases, and 5 bases stayed unmatched. From germline, CDR1 is MNHEY and CDR2 SVGAGI. The CDR3 loop reads CASSQGQTSNQPQHF. CDR3 DNA sequence: TGTGCCAGCAGCCAGGGACAGACTAGCAATCAGCCCCAGCATTTT.

This sequence joins TRBV7-9 and TRBJ2-7; tentatively, D is TRBD1 (6 bases). Between the trimmed V and J ends, which lost 1 base and 5 bases, there was a span of 12 bases. The CDR3 runs 14 residues. Germline V CDR1 and CDR2: SEHNR, FQNEAQ (reference sequence). CDR3 sequence: CASSLGSGAHEQYF. As DNA, the CDR3 is TGTGCCAGCAGCTTAGGTTCAGGGGCCCACGAGCAGTACTTC.

This clone came up once. J is TRBJ2-5 and V is TRBV10-3; D ambiguous. Trimming left V 0 bases short and J 2 bases short, with 13 bases between. CDR3 length equals 16 residues. Germline V gene lookup returns CDR1 ENHRY and CDR2 SYGVKD. The CDR3 reads CAISESVGNSQETQYF. In nucleotides, the CDR3 is TGTGCCATCAGTGAGTCTGTTGGCAATTCACAAGAGACCCAGTACTTC.

The gene calls are TRBV6-1 and TRBJ2-1, with D maybe TRBD2 (5 bases). CDR3 length: 13 residues. Germline loops: CDR1 MNHNS, CDR2 SASEGT. Trimming removed 1 base from V and 4 bases from J, with 5 bases in between. In nucleotides, the CDR3 is TGTGCCAGCAGTGAAGGAGGGTACAATGAGCAGTTCTTC. Protein: CASSEGGYNEQFF.

This sequence joins TRBV7-3 and TRBJ2-7; 9 bases match TRBD1. In germline, CDR1 is SGHTA, CDR2 FQGTGA. Trimming removed 3 bases from V and 7 bases from J; junction bases left unmatched: 10. This CDR3 has 15 residues. CDR3: CASSLSETGGSEQYV. The CDR3 nucleotides are TGTGCCAGCAGCTTGTCCGAGACAGGGGGAAGTGAGCAGTACGTC.

The chain is built from TRBV7-9 and TRBJ2-3, with 9 bases identical to TRBD2. This CDR3 region has 16 residues. Germline V CDR1 and CDR2: SEHNR, FQNEAQ (reference sequence). With 1 base clipped from V and 3 bases from J, the junction kept 5 bases outside the gene matches. In DNA, the CDR3 is TGTGCCAGCAGCTTAGGGGCTAGCGGGGATACAGATACGCAGTATTTT. Translated: CASSLGASGDTDTQYF. Full variable domain (outside the CDR3, taken from reference TRBV7-9 and TRBJ2-3): DTGVSQNPRHKITKRGQNVTFRCDPISEHNRLYWYRQTLGQGPEFLTYFQNEAQLEKSRLLSDRFSAERPKGSFSTLEIQRTEQGDSAMYLCASSLGASGDTDTQYFGPGTRLTVL.

The genes are TRBV25-1 and TRBJ2-5, with 8 bases that match TRBD2. After removal of 8 bases from V and 5 bases from J, the junction contained 7 bases not matched to a gene. The CDR3 consists of 13 residues. Germline CDR1 and CDR2: MGHDK and SYGVNS. The CDR3 sequence is CASGSGSRETQYF. The DNA of the CDR3 is TGTGCCAGCGGCAGCGGGAGTAGGGAGACCCAGTACTTC.

The V gene is TRBV15, the J gene TRBJ1-5; TRBD1 agrees at 12 bases. After removal of 1 base from V and 1 base from J, the junction contained 5 bases not matched to a gene. The germline V gene has CDR1 LNHNV and CDR2 YYDKDF (reference sequence). This CDR3 is 18 amino acids long. The CDR3 spells CATSRAGTGGSSNQPQHF. In nucleotides, the CDR3 is TGTGCCACCAGCAGAGCCGGGACAGGGGGCTCGAGCAATCAGCCCCAGCATTTT.

The chain carries TRBV7-6 and TRBJ2-5; the match to TRBD1 covers 9 bases. Germline V gene lookup returns CDR1 SGHVS and CDR2 FNYEAQ. V was pared by 6 bases and J by 4 bases, with 9 bases of the junction left unmatched. The CDR3 totals 15 residues. CDR3 DNA sequence: TGTGCCAGCAGACGAGACAGGGGGTGGGTAGAGACCCAGTACTTC. This translates into CASRRDRGWVETQYF. Variable domain in full (rest from reference TRBV7-6 and TRBJ2-5): GAGVSQSPRYKVTKRGQDVALRCDPISGHVSLYWYRQALGQGPEFLTYFNYEAQQDKSGLPNDRFSAERPEGSISTLTIQRTEQRDSAMYRCASRRDRGWVETQYFGPGTRLLVL.

The V call is TRBV24-1, the J call TRBJ2-3, with TRBD1 identical over 7 bases. In germline, CDR1 is KGHDR, CDR2 SFDVKD. This CDR3 has 15 amino acids. V was pared by 0 bases and J by 2 bases, with 1 base of the junction left unmatched. CDR3 in amino acids: CATSDLTGVTDTQYF. In DNA, the CDR3 is TGTGCCACCAGTGATTTGACAGGGGTCACAGATACGCAGTATTTT.

The chain has TRBV6-5 and TRBJ1-6; D might be TRBD1 (6 bases). The CDR3 contains 11 residues. CDR1 and CDR2 (germline): MNHEY, SVGAGI. The V end lost 4 bases, the J end lost 16 bases, and 11 bases lay between the germline ends. In nucleotides, the CDR3 is TGTGCCAGCAGTTTCAGGGGCGTACTCCACTTT. It specifies CASSFRGVLHF.

This rearrangement joins TRBV5-5 to TRBJ2-2; 9 bases map to TRBD2. Trimming at V came to 0 bases and at J to 2 bases, leaving 2 bases not matched to a gene. Germline V gene data show CDR1 as SGHKS and CDR2 as YYEKEE (reference sequence). The CDR3 runs 16 residues. The CDR3 protein is CASSLVLAGNTGELFF. Here the CDR3 DNA reads TGTGCCAGCAGCTTGGTGCTAGCGGGAAACACCGGGGAGCTGTTTTTT. The full variable domain, in which reference TRBV5-5 and TRBJ2-2 provide the parts outside the CDR3, is DAGVTQSPTHLIKTRGQQVTLRCSPISGHKSVSWYQQVLGQGPQFIFQYYEKEERGRGNFPDRFSARQFPNYSSELNVNALLLGDSALYLCASSLVLAGNTGELFFGEGSRLTVL.

DNA for the CDR3: TGCGCCAGCAGAGGACTAGCGGGAGGGTGGAGTGAGCAGTTCTTC. As protein: CASRGLAGGWSEQFF. V usage is TRBV5-1 and J usage is TRBJ2-1, with 15 bases identical to TRBD2. CDR3 length: 15 residues. The ends lost 5 bases at V and 9 bases at J; junction bases unmatched: 6. Germline CDR1 reads SGHRS; CDR2 reads YFSETQ. Full variable domain (remainder filled in from reference TRBV5-1 and TRBJ2-1): KAGVTQTPRYLIKTRGQQVTLSCSPISGHRSVSWYQQTPGQGLQFLFEYFSETQRNKGNFPGRFSGRQFSNSRSEMNVSTLELGDSALYLCASRGLAGGWSEQFFGPGTRLTVL.

CDR3 in DNA: TGCAGCGCACCAAGTCTAACGCAAGAGACCCAGTACTTC. It yields the protein CSAPSLTQETQYF. The rearrangement uses TRBV29-1 and TRBJ2-5; no clear D. This CDR3 is 13 amino acids long. Germline V gene lookup returns CDR1 SQVTM and CDR2 ANQGSEA. With 7 bases removed from V and 2 bases from J, the gap between germline ends came to 14 bases. Combining the CDR3 with reference TRBV29-1 and TRBJ2-5 gives the whole variable domain SAVISQKPSRDICQRGTSLTIQCQVDSQVTMMFWYRQQPGQSLTLIATANQGSEATYESGFVIDKFPISRPNLTFSTLTVSNMSPEDSSIYLCSAPSLTQETQYFGPGTRLLVL.

CDR3 residues: CATSGLAGPQETQYF. The CDR3, as DNA: TGTGCCACTTCAGGACTAGCGGGGCCCCAAGAGACCCAGTACTTC. V and J are TRBV2 and TRBJ2-5, with 12 bases matching TRBD2. The CDR3 consists of 15 residues. Germline lookup yields CDR1 SNHLY and CDR2 FYNNEI. V lost 10 bases to trimming and J lost 1 base; unmatched junction nucleotides: 7.

This clone was seen just once. The V call is TRBV10-3, the J call TRBJ2-7; 11 nucleotides align to TRBD2. Germline lookup yields CDR1 ENHRY and CDR2 SYGVKD. CDR3 length: 18 residues. Trimming at V came to 4 bases and at J to 5 bases, leaving 16 bases not matched to a gene. CDR3 amino acids: CAISGKTSGRTRVDEQYF. DNA for the CDR3: TGTGCCATCAGTGGGAAAACTAGCGGGAGAACCCGAGTGGACGAGCAGTACTTC.

This sequence joins TRBV5-1 and TRBJ2-1; tentative D call: TRBD1 (6 bases). V was shortened by 1 base and J by 5 bases, with 16 bases between the two germline ends. Germline values: CDR1 SGHRS, CDR2 YFSETQ. CDR3 length equals 16 residues. Here the CDR3 DNA reads TGCGCCAGCAGCTTGCCATCAAACAACAGGGACAATGAGCAGTTCTTC. Protein sequence: CASSLPSNNRDNEQFF.

The J gene is TRBJ1-1, the V gene TRBV12-3 or TRBV12-4; weak D call: TRBD1 (5 bases). Trimming cost V 6 bases and J 1 base, with 9 bases left between them. The CDR3 is made up of 13 amino acids. In DNA form, the CDR3 reads TGTGCCAGCAGGCGGGACGGGAACACTGAAGCTTTCTTT. Translated: CASRRDGNTEAFF.

This chain links TRBV28 with TRBJ1-2, with D tentatively TRBD1 (6 bases). Germline V lookup: CDR1 MDHEN, CDR2 SYDVKM. The CDR3 sequence is 12 residues long. V dropped 3 bases and J dropped 8 bases, with 10 bases sitting between them. In nucleotides, the CDR3 is TGTGCCAGCAGTTTCTACAGGGAGGGCTACACCTTC. It yields the protein CASSFYREGYTF.

The V call is TRBV2, the J call TRBJ2-1; 7 bases align to TRBD1. The junction had 6 bases not matched to a gene; V was cut back by 6 bases and J by 10 bases. CDR1 SNHLY and CDR2 FYNNEI come from the germline V gene. CDR3 length equals 12 residues. The CDR3 region has the DNA TGTGCCAGCAGAGAGACAGGGTGGGAGCAGTTCTTC. Translated, it gives CASRETGWEQFF.

This chain links TRBV9 with TRBJ2-1; D possibly corresponds to TRBD2 (6 bases). This CDR3 comprises 17 residues. Germline CDR1 reads SGDLS; CDR2 reads YYNGEE. Trimming removed 4 bases at V and 0 bases at J, with 17 bases between. CDR3 DNA: TGTGCCAGCAGCCATCATGTGCGGGACGGCTCCTACAATGAGCAGTTCTTC. Translation: CASSHHVRDGSYNEQFF.

The rearrangement uses TRBV29-1 and TRBJ2-1; no clear D gene. The CDR3 contains 13 residues. Germline-derived CDR1 and CDR2 are SQVTM and ANQGSEA. Between the trimmed V and J ends, which lost 2 bases and 4 bases, there was a span of 9 bases. The CDR3 is CSVEPLAYNEQFF. CDR3 coding DNA: TGCAGCGTTGAACCTTTAGCTTACAATGAGCAGTTCTTC.

The CDR3 bases are TGCGCCAGCAGCGAAGGGCCCATGCGGGGGGGCTACAATGAGCAGTTCTTC. Its translation: CASSEGPMRGGYNEQFF. The V and J genes are TRBV4-3 and TRBJ2-1; 9 positions match TRBD2. Germline lookup yields CDR1 LGHNA and CDR2 YSLEER. This CDR3 comprises 17 residues. Trimming cost V 5 bases and J 3 bases; bases outside gene matches: 11.

In this sample, this clone turned up a few times. The chain links TRBV6-2 or TRBV6-3 to TRBJ2-2, with D maybe TRBD2 (6 bases). V lost 2 bases, J lost 3 bases, and 13 bases lay in between. This CDR3 contains 16 residues. In germline, CDR1 is MNHEY, CDR2 SVGEGT. This CDR3 is CASSYGLAVDTGELFF. CDR3 in DNA: TGTGCCAGCAGTTACGGGTTAGCGGTCGACACCGGGGAGCTGTTTTTT.

The genes are TRBV15 and TRBJ1-5; maybe TRBD1 (6 bases). Trimming shortened V by 6 bases and J by 5 bases, and 14 bases separated the two germline ends. The CDR3 has 14 amino acids. Germline values: CDR1 LNHNV, CDR2 YYDKDF (reference sequence). The CDR3 bases are TGTGCCACCAGAGCAACAGGGCGGCATCAGCCCCAGCATTTT. This translates into CATRATGRHQPQHF.

V usage is TRBV29-1 and J usage is TRBJ2-7; the match to TRBD1 covers 9 bases. CDR3 size: 16 residues. Trimming took 0 bases from V and 2 from J; bases not matched to a gene: 8. Looked up from germline, CDR1 is SQVTM and CDR2 is ANQGSEA. The CDR3 here is CSVEDPNGTGTYEQYF. The CDR3 nucleotides are TGCAGCGTTGAAGATCCAAATGGGACAGGGACCTACGAGCAGTACTTC.

The V gene is TRBV6-5, the J gene TRBJ2-3; 8 bases are shared with TRBD1. The CDR3 has 15 amino acids. The ends lost 2 bases at V and 2 bases at J; junction bases unmatched: 3. CDR1 and CDR2 from the germline V gene are MNHEY and SVGAGI. CDR3 sequence reads: CASSYKTGDTDTQYF. In nucleotides, the CDR3 is TGTGCCAGCAGTTACAAGACAGGGGACACAGATACGCAGTATTTT.

V is TRBV18 and J is TRBJ1-1; a weak D match, TRBD1 (5 bases). The length of the CDR3 is 13 residues. V was shortened by 6 bases and J by 6 bases, with 14 bases between the two germline ends. The V gene's germline CDR1 is KGHSH and CDR2 LQKENI. CDR3 region: CASSQVGGAEAFF. The CDR3 DNA reads TGTGCCAGCTCCCAAGTGGGGGGGGCTGAAGCTTTCTTT.

The chain couples TRBV7-2 to TRBJ2-5; TRBD2 might be the D (6 bases). Per germline, CDR1 SGHTA and CDR2 FQGNSA. V lost 5 bases to trimming and J lost 7 bases, with 11 bases between them. The CDR3 spans 12 residues. The DNA of the CDR3 is TGTGCCAGCAGCCCGGTGGGAGGGACCCAGTACTTC. Translated: CASSPVGGTQYF.

This chain links TRBV9 with TRBJ1-3, with D tentatively TRBD1 (6 bases). Trimming left V 6 bases short and J 3 bases short, with 19 bases between. Germline V gene lookup returns CDR1 SGDLS and CDR2 YYNGEE. The CDR3 consists of 16 residues. DNA for the CDR3: TGTGCCAGCAATTCCGGACAGTCCGGCCTTGGAAACACCATATATTTT. The encoded protein is CASNSGQSGLGNTIYF.

The rearrangement joins TRBV7-2 to TRBJ2-1; TRBD2 aligns across 10 bases. CDR3 length equals 16 residues. Germline assignment: CDR1 SGHTA and CDR2 FQGNSA. The trim removed 5 bases at V and 2 bases at J, leaving 6 bases unmatched. The CDR3 spells CASSLLAGGTYNEQFF. CDR3 DNA: TGTGCCAGCAGCCTGTTAGCGGGAGGAACCTACAATGAGCAGTTCTTC.